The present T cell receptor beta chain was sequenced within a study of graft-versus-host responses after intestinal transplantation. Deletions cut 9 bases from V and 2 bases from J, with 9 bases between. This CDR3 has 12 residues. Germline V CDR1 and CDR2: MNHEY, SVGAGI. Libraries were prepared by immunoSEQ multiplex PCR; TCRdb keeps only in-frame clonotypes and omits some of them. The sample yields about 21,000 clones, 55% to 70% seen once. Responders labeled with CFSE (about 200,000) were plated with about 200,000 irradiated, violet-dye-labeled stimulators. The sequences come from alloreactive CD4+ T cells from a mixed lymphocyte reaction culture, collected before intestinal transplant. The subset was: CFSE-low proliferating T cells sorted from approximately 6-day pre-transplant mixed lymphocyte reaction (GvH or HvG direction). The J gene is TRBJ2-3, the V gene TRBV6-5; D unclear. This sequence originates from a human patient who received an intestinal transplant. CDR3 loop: CARETLTDTQYF. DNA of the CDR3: TGTGCCAGGGAGACCCTCACAGATACGCAGTATTTT.